These 21 T cell receptor beta chains share one sample of origin, sequenced in a study of early T cells in non-severe SARS-CoV-2 infection. TCRdb reanalysed the 5' RACE reads using MiXCR and keeps one entry per CDR3 protein. The data show 55,000 to 75,000 distinct CDR3 sequences, around 12% seen once. The sequenced material came from whole blood. The source of these receptors is an adult who was a healthcare worker with PCR-confirmed SARS-CoV-2 infection or an uninfected control (not recorded which).

This clonotype occurred many times. The genes are TRBV27 and TRBJ1-1, with D unclear. The CDR3 loop spans 13 amino acids. Trimming cost V 6 bases and J 0 bases, with 8 bases left between them. Germline V gene lookup returns CDR1 MNHEY and CDR2 SMNVEV (reference sequence). CDR3 bases: TGTGCCAGCAGGGTCGGACTGAACACTGAAGCTTTCTTT. This encodes CASRVGLNTEAFF.

This clonotype was seen many times. The V call is TRBV28, the J call TRBJ2-3; no definite D call. The germline V gene encodes CDR1 MDHEN and CDR2 SYDVKM. CDR3 length: 12 amino acids. V lost 7 bases to trimming and J lost 2 bases, with 7 bases between them. The CDR3 sequence is CASTDATDTQYF. The CDR3 DNA follows: TGTGCCAGCACCGACGCCACAGATACGCAGTATTTT.

A remark on this clonotype: A read error is possible here, since a much larger clone lies one base away. This chain links TRBV19 with TRBJ1-6, with D uncertain. CDR3 length: 16 residues. Germline-derived CDR1 and CDR2 are LNHDA and SQIVND (reference sequence). This CDR3 is CASSIGSGGRNTPLHF. Here the CDR3 DNA reads TGTGCCAGTAGTATAGGTTCCGGCGGACGTAATACACCCCTCCACTTT.

The chain employs TRBV7-9 and TRBJ2-5; D is perhaps TRBD1 or TRBD2 (5 bases each). V was cut by 5 bases and J by 4 bases, with 11 bases left in between. Germline assignment: CDR1 SEHNR and CDR2 FQNEAQ (reference sequence). The CDR3 totals 13 residues. Here the CDR3 DNA reads TGTGCCAGCAGCCCTGGGACCTCAGAGACCCAGTACTTC. Protein sequence: CASSPGTSETQYF.

This clonotype was seen repeatedly, ten times or more. The J gene is TRBJ1-3, the V gene TRBV30; D perhaps matches TRBD1 (6 bases). V gave up 3 bases and J gave up 0 bases, with 15 bases separating them. This CDR3 spans 16 amino acids. Germline CDR1 and CDR2: GTSNPN and SVGIG (reference sequence). CDR3 in amino acids: CAWSPTADSSGNTIYF. As DNA, the CDR3 is TGTGCCTGGAGCCCCACTGCGGACAGCTCTGGAAACACCATATATTTT.

J is TRBJ1-1 and V is TRBV7-2, with TRBD1 identical over 7 bases. Trimming at V came to 5 bases and at J to 4 bases, leaving 7 bases not matched to a gene. This CDR3 has 14 amino acids. Germline assignment: CDR1 SGHTA and CDR2 FQGNSA. CDR3 region: CASSPDRIVTEAFF. CDR3 nucleotides: TGTGCCAGCAGCCCGGACAGGATAGTCACTGAAGCTTTCTTT.

Many counts were recorded for this clonotype. The chain links TRBV27 to TRBJ2-7; D unclear. Germline V gene sequence: CDR1 MNHEY, CDR2 SMNVEV (reference sequence). The CDR3 is 16 residues long. The V end lost 5 bases, the J end lost 2 bases, and 19 bases lay between the germline ends. CDR3 bases: TGTGCCAGCAGTCATAACGTGGGTCCGGTACCCTACGAGCAGTACTTC. Protein product: CASSHNVGPVPYEQYF.

The chain has TRBV29-1 and TRBJ2-7; 7 positions agree with TRBD1. CDR3 size: 12 residues. Germline assignment: CDR1 SQVTM and CDR2 ANQGSEA. V lost 6 bases, J lost 3 bases, and 5 bases stayed unmatched. CDR3 sequence: CSVATGSYEQYF. CDR3 coding DNA: TGCAGCGTGGCGACAGGGAGCTACGAGCAGTACTTC.

The table lists this clonotype with many counts. The chain links TRBV2 to TRBJ1-2; tentative D call: TRBD1 (6 bases). V gave up 5 bases and J gave up 5 bases, with 18 bases separating them. The CDR3 is 15 residues long. Germline V gene data show CDR1 as SNHLY and CDR2 as FYNNEI. The CDR3 is CASSILQGVMYGYTF. CDR3 coding DNA: TGTGCCAGCAGTATATTACAGGGAGTTATGTATGGCTACACCTTC.

Ten or more counts support this clonotype. The chain combines TRBV6-1 with TRBJ2-7; D perhaps matches TRBD1 (5 bases). Germline assignment: CDR1 MNHNS and CDR2 SASEGT. The CDR3 has 17 amino acids. The V end was cut by 2 bases, the J end by 5 bases, with 22 bases between. CDR3 bases: TGTGCCAGCAGTGAACGTGGGGCAGGGATGAGTTCGGACGAGCAGTACTTC. Protein sequence: CASSERGAGMSSDEQYF.

The chain uses TRBV9 and TRBJ2-1; the match to TRBD2 covers 8 bases. CDR3 length: 16 residues. Germline assignment: CDR1 SGDLS and CDR2 YYNGEE. The J segment lost 7 bases and the V segment lost 1 base, leaving 10 bases of the junction unmatched. The CDR3 region is CASSVIPGTSSNEQFF. CDR3 in DNA: TGTGCCAGCAGCGTAATTCCGGGGACTAGTTCGAATGAGCAGTTCTTC.

This clonotype has a count of ten or more. CDR3 sequence: CASSGRTGETGELFF. CDR3 sequence (DNA): TGTGCCAGCAGTGGAAGGACAGGGGAAACCGGGGAGCTGTTTTTT. The V and J genes are TRBV6-1 and TRBJ2-2, with TRBD1 matching over 9 bases. The CDR3 runs 15 residues. The germline V gene encodes CDR1 MNHNS and CDR2 SASEGT. With 4 bases clipped from V and 5 bases from J, the junction kept 5 bases outside the gene matches.

In its sample, this clonotype was seen many times. The chain recombines TRBV3-1 with TRBJ1-6; D is uncertain. Trimming removed 2 bases at V and 6 bases at J, with 11 bases between. This CDR3 has 15 amino acids. CDR1 LGHDT and CDR2 YNNKEL come from the germline V gene (reference sequence). Here the CDR3 reads CASSQIDGGNSPLHF. CDR3 DNA: TGTGCCAGCAGCCAAATCGACGGCGGTAATTCACCCCTCCACTTT.

The chain recombines TRBV5-5 with TRBJ2-1; D is ambiguous. Germline V lookup: CDR1 SGHKS, CDR2 YYEKEE (reference sequence). Trimming removed 4 bases at V and 0 bases at J, with 8 bases between. The CDR3 has 14 amino acids. The CDR3 here is CASSLLSSYNEQFF. The CDR3, as DNA: TGTGCCAGCAGCCTCCTTAGCTCCTACAATGAGCAGTTCTTC.

V is TRBV5-1 and J is TRBJ1-3, with 10 nucleotides matching TRBD1. This CDR3 is built from 16 residues. Germline CDR1 SGHRS, CDR2 YFSETQ. Germline trimming cut 4 bases from V and 0 bases from J; bases unmatched to any gene: 4. The CDR3 sequence is CASSRTGGNSGNTIYF. Here the CDR3 DNA reads TGCGCCAGCAGCCGGACAGGGGGGAACTCTGGAAACACCATATATTTT.

Many counts were recorded for this clonotype. The V and J genes are TRBV4-3 and TRBJ2-1; TRBD2 aligns across 13 bases. The ends lost 4 bases at V and 10 bases at J; junction bases unmatched: 10. Germline values: CDR1 LGHNA, CDR2 YSLEER. This CDR3 contains 16 residues. CDR3 nucleotide sequence: TGCGCCAGCAGCCCATCCGGGACTAGCGGGGCGGGAGAGCAGTTCTTC. Translated: CASSPSGTSGAGEQFF.

This clonotype was seen repeatedly, ten times or more. The V and J genes are TRBV28 and TRBJ1-6, with unresolved D. This CDR3 contains 13 residues. V was pared by 4 bases and J by 7 bases, with 8 bases between. The V gene's germline CDR1 is MDHEN and CDR2 SYDVKM. The CDR3 loop reads CASSSQPNSPLHF. The CDR3 coding sequence is TGTGCCAGCAGTTCCCAGCCGAATTCACCCCTCCACTTT.

This clonotype was detected many times. V is TRBV5-1 and J is TRBJ2-3; 7 bases fit TRBD2. The CDR3 runs 16 residues. V shed 2 bases, J shed 2 bases, and the junction held 8 bases outside the gene matches. Germline values: CDR1 SGHRS, CDR2 YFSETQ. The CDR3 is CASSLTPSGSTDTQYF. The CDR3 DNA follows: TGCGCCAGCAGCTTAACCCCTAGCGGATCCACAGATACGCAGTATTTT.

This clonotype was counted ten times or more. The chain couples TRBV6-2 or TRBV6-3 to TRBJ1-1; D gene uncertain. This CDR3 is 14 amino acids long. Looked up from germline, CDR1 is MNHEY and CDR2 is SVGEGT. V shed 6 bases and J shed 4 bases, with 15 bases lying between them. The CDR3 region has the DNA TGTGCCAGCAGAACAGTCTACTCGGGCACTGAAGCTTTCTTT. Protein: CASRTVYSGTEAFF.

This clonotype was counted ten times or more. The chain carries TRBV20-1 and TRBJ2-1, with D unclear. V was pared by 3 bases and J by 0 bases, with 9 bases between. The CDR3 length is 14 residues. Germline V gene lookup returns CDR1 DFQATT and CDR2 SNEGSKA (reference sequence). This chain's CDR3 is CSARSLSSYNEQFF. DNA for the CDR3: TGCAGTGCTAGGTCACTTAGCTCCTACAATGAGCAGTTCTTC.

This clonotype was recorded many times. V and J are TRBV6-2 or TRBV6-3 and TRBJ1-4; D is unresolved. V dropped 6 bases and J dropped 5 bases, with 4 bases sitting between them. The CDR3 sequence is 11 residues long. Germline CDR1 MNHEY, CDR2 SVGEGT. The CDR3 nucleotides read TGTGCCAGCAGCCGAAATGAAAAACTGTTTTTT. This codes for CASSRNEKLFF.